The 3 T cell receptor beta chains below come from one sample, sequenced in a study of beta chain features in type 1 diabetes. Of the isolated RNA, all was reverse transcribed, and so the sequenced material was expressed TCRB transcripts. The method was immunoSEQ multiplex PCR; TCRdb's version includes in-frame clones alone and lacks a portion of them. Of around 150,000 clones detected, less than 9% appear once; the ten largest clones hold about 1.4%. Sequenced: central memory CD4+ T cells from blood. The origin of the receptors is a woman aged 25 to 39 in good health.

At least ten counts were recorded for this clone. The rearrangement uses TRBV9 and TRBJ1-2; the D gene is possibly TRBD1 (6 bases). The CDR3 totals 13 residues. From germline, CDR1 is SGDLS and CDR2 YYNGEE. Between the trimmed V and J ends, which lost 4 bases and 5 bases, there was a span of 12 bases. Here the CDR3 reads CASSPQGEYGYTF. In DNA, the CDR3 is TGTGCCAGCAGCCCACAGGGAGAATATGGCTACACCTTC.

The chain couples TRBV5-1 to TRBJ2-3; tentatively, D is TRBD1 (6 bases). The V end was cut by 4 bases, the J end by 0 bases, with 9 bases between. This CDR3 is built from 14 residues. Looked up from germline, CDR1 is SGHRS and CDR2 is YFSETQ. CDR3 protein: CASSPGQSTDTQYF. The CDR3 DNA sequence: TGCGCCAGCAGCCCTGGACAGAGCACAGATACGCAGTATTTT.

In this sample, this clone turned up a few times. The V and J genes are TRBV18 and TRBJ2-7; 13 bases agree with TRBD2. The germline V gene has CDR1 KGHSH and CDR2 LQKENI. This CDR3 contains 16 residues. V shed 2 bases, J shed 6 bases, and the junction held 7 bases outside the gene matches. CDR3 loop: CASSPRTSGSFGEQYF. As DNA, the CDR3 is TGTGCCAGCTCACCAAGGACTAGCGGGAGCTTCGGCGAGCAGTACTTC.